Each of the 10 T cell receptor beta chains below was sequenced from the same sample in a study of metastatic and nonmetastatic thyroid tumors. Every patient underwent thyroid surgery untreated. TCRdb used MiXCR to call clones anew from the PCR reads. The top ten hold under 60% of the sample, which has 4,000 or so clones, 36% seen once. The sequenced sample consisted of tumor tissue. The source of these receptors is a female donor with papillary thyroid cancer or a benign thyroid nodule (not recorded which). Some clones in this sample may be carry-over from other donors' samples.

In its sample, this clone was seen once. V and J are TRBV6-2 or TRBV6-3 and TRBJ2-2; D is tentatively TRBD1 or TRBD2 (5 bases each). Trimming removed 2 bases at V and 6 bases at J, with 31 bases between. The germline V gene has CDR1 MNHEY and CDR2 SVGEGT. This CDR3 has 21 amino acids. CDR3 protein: CASSYTPQGIASLRGSGELFF. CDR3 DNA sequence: TGTGCCAGCAGTTACACCCCCCAGGGAATTGCCAGTTTACGAGGGTCCGGGGAGCTGTTTTTT.

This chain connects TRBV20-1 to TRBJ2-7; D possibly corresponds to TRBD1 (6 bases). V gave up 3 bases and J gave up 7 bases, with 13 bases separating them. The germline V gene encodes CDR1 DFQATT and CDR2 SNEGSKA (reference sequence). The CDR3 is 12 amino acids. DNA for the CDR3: TGCAGTGCTAGCACCGGGCAGGGGGAGCAGTACTTC. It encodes CSASTGQGEQYF.

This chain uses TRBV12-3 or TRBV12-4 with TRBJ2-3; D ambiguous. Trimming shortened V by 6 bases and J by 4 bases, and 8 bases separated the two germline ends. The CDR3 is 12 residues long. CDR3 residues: CASSPQPDTQYF. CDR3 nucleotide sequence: TGTGCCAGCAGCCCCCAGCCAGATACGCAGTATTTT.

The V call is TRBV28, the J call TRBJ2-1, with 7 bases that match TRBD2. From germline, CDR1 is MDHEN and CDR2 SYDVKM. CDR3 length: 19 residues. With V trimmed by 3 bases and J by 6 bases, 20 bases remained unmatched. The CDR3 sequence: CASSLEFAGAIVGGNEQFF. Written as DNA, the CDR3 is TGTGCCAGCAGTTTGGAGTTTGCGGGAGCTATAGTGGGGGGCAATGAGCAGTTCTTC.

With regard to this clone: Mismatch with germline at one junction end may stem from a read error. The CDR3 loop is CSSSPRLAGGPDTQYF. DNA for the CDR3: TGTTCCAGCAGCCCCCGACTAGCGGGAGGGCCAGATACGCAGTATTTT. The chain links TRBV7-3 to TRBJ2-3; TRBD2 agrees at 14 bases. CDR3 length: 16 amino acids. The germline V gene encodes CDR1 SGHTA and CDR2 FQGTGA.

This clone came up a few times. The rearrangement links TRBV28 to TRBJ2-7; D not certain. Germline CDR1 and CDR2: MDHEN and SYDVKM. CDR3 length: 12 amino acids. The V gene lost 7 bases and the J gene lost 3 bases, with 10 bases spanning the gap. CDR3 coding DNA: TGTGCCAGCAACGGCCAGGACTACGAGCAGTACTTC. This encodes CASNGQDYEQYF.

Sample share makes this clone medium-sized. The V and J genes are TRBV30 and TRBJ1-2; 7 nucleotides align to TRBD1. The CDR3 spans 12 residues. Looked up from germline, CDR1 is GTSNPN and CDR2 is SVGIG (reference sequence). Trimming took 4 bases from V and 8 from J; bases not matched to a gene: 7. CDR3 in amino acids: CAWKGSGGGYTF. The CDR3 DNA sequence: TGTGCCTGGAAGGGCTCAGGGGGAGGCTACACCTTC.

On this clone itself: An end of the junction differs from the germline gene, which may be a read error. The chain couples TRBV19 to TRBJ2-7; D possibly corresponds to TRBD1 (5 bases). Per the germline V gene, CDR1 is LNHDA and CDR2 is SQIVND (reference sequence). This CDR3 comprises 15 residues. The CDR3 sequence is CASSIGQGFSYQQYF. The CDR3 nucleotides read TGTGCCAGTAGTATTGGGCAGGGCTTCTCCTACCAGCAGTACTTC.

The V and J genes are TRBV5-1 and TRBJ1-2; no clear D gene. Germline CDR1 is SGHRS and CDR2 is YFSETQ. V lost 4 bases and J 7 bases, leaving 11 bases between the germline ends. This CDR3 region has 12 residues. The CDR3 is CASSMDAVGYTF. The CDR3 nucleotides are TGCGCCAGCAGCATGGACGCAGTTGGCTACACCTTC.

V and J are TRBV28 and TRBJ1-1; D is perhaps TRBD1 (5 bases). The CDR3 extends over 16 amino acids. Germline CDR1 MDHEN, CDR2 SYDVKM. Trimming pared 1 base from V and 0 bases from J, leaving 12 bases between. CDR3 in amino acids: CASSLSPGSMNTEAFF. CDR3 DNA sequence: TGTGCCAGCAGTTTATCACCAGGGTCGATGAACACTGAAGCTTTCTTT.